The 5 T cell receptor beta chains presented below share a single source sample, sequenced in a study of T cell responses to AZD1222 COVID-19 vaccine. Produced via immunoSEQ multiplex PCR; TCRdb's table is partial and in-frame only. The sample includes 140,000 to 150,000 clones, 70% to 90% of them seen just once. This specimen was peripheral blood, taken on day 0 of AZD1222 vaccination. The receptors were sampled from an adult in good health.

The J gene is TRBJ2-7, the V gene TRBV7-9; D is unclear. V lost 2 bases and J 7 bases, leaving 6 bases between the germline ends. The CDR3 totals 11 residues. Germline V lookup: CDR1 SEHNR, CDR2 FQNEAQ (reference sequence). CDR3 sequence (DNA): TGTGCCAGCAGCTTAAAGACGGAGCAGTACTTC. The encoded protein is CASSLKTEQYF.

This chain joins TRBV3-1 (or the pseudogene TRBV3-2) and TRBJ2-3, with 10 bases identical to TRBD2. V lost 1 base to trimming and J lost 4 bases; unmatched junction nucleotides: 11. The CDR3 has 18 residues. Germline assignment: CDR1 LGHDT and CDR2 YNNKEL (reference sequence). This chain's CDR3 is CASSQALRSGGAADTQYF. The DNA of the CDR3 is TGTGCCAGCAGCCAAGCCCTTAGGAGCGGGGGGGCCGCAGATACGCAGTATTTT.

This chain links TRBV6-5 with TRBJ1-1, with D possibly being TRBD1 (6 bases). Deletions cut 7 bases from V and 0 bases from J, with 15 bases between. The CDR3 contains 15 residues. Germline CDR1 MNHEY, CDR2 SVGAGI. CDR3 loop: CASKGGSLLNTEAFF. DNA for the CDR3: TGTGCCAGCAAGGGGGGATCGCTCCTGAACACTGAAGCTTTCTTT.

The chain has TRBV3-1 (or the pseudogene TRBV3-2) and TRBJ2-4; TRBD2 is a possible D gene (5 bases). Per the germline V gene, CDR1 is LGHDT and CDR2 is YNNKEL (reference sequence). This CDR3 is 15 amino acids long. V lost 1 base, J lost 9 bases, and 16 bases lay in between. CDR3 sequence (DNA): TGTGCCAGCAGCCAAGCAGCGGCCGGGGTAGGCATTCAGTACTTC. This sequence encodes CASSQAAAGVGIQYF.

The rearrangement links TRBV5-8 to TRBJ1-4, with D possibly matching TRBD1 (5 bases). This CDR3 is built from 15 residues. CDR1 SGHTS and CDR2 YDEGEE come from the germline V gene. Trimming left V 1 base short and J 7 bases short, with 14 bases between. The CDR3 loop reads CASSLFLGDREKLFF. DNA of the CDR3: TGTGCCAGCAGCTTGTTCTTAGGGGATCGTGAAAAACTGTTTTTT. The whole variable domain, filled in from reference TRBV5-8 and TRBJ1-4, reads EAGVTQSPTHLIKTRGQQATLRCSPISGHTSVYWYQQALGLGLQFLLWYDEGEERNRGNFPPRFSGRQFPNYSSELNVNALELEDSALYLCASSLFLGDREKLFFGSGTQLSVL.